Shown below are 3 T cell receptor beta chains from a single sample sequenced in a study of T cells in Graves' hyperthyroidism and ophthalmopathy. Authors of the study amplified TCR beta CDR3 regions from RNA transcripts. HTBI primers were employed in a first-round RT-PCR of the TCR CDR3. TCRdb reanalysed the multiplex PCR reads using MiXCR and keeps one entry per CDR3 protein. The table includes about 180,000 distinct CDR3 sequences, over 15% detected once. Source material: blood. These receptors were collected from a woman between 45 and 60 years old with Graves' hyperthyroidism.

This clonotype was seen ten or more times. This sequence joins TRBV28 and TRBJ1-2; D might be TRBD1 (5 bases). Per germline, CDR1 MDHEN and CDR2 SYDVKM. V shed 8 bases and J shed 8 bases, with 12 bases lying between them. This CDR3 contains 11 residues. CDR3 nucleotides: TGTGCCAGCCAGGGAGGAGGGGGCTACACCTTC. This codes for CASQGGGGYTF.

This clonotype was detected ten times or more. The J gene is TRBJ1-4, the V gene TRBV19, with TRBD1 matching over 7 bases. The ends lost 5 bases at V and 8 bases at J; junction bases unmatched: 5. The CDR3 is made up of 13 amino acids. Germline CDR1 and CDR2: LNHDA and SQIVND (reference sequence). The CDR3 here is CASSAHRGEKLFF. CDR3 sequence (DNA): TGTGCCAGTAGTGCCCACAGGGGCGAAAAACTGTTTTTT.

This clonotype was observed many times. The rearrangement uses TRBV10-2 and TRBJ1-1; 8 bases match TRBD1. Germline CDR1 and CDR2: WSHSY and SAAADI. Losses at the gene ends were 6 bases for V and 7 bases for J; bases not matched to a gene: 4. The CDR3 contains 12 residues. The CDR3 DNA is TGCGCCAGCAGAGGGACAGGACGTGAAGCTTTCTTT. Translation gives CASRGTGREAFF.